This entry lists 11 T cell receptor beta chains sequenced from one sample in a study of blood T cell repertoires in COVID-19. Profiling relied on immunoSEQ multiplex PCR, and the TCRdb table lists in-frame clones only, not all of them. The sample records around 260,000 clones, approximately 85% being singletons. Input material: peripheral blood. The source of these receptors is a human donor with COVID-19, enrolled during active disease. The donor label of this sample is uncertain.

The genes are TRBV5-1 and TRBJ1-2, with unresolved D. Germline V gives CDR1 SGHRS, CDR2 YFSETQ. V lost 5 bases and J 3 bases, leaving 14 bases between the germline ends. The CDR3 extends over 14 amino acids. For the CDR3, the DNA is TGCGCCAGCAGTTGGGCAGATCCTTACTATGGCTACACCTTC. It codes for CASSWADPYYGYTF.

The chain is built from TRBV7-3 and TRBJ1-3; TRBD1 might be the D (5 bases). Germline V gene lookup returns CDR1 SGHTA and CDR2 FQGTGA. The CDR3 is made up of 15 amino acids. Deletions cut 8 bases from V and 1 base from J, with 15 bases between. The CDR3 spells CASSSRGGSGNTIYF. As DNA, the CDR3 is TGTGCCAGCTCGTCTCGGGGGGGATCTGGAAACACCATATATTTT.

The chain is built from TRBV10-3 and TRBJ2-3; D might be TRBD1 (6 bases). CDR3 length equals 15 residues. CDR1 ENHRY and CDR2 SYGVKD come from the germline V gene. V lost 5 bases and J 1 base, leaving 13 bases between the germline ends. Written as DNA, the CDR3 is TGTGCCATCAGTAATCGACAGGCGCGCACAGATACGCAGTATTTT. Amino acid sequence: CAISNRQARTDTQYF.

The chain recombines TRBV4-3 with TRBJ2-2, with a possible D match to TRBD2 (6 bases). The CDR3 consists of 15 residues. The ends were cut back, 4 bases at V and 7 bases at J, with 16 bases in the middle. The germline gives CDR1 LGHNA, CDR2 YSLEER. Written as DNA, the CDR3 is TGCGCCAGCAGCCCGTTATTACTAGCTGGCGGGGAGCTGTTTTTT. Translation: CASSPLLLAGGELFF.

The V call is TRBV7-3, the J call TRBJ1-1; D possibly corresponds to TRBD1 (5 bases). The CDR3 is 14 residues long. Trimming removed 5 bases at V and 7 bases at J, with 17 bases between. Per germline, CDR1 SGHTA and CDR2 FQGTGA. CDR3 nucleotides: TGTGCCAGCAGCCGAAATGGGGCTTTGGATGAAGCTTTCTTT. Its translation: CASSRNGALDEAFF.

This clone was detected once. V usage is TRBV10-3 and J usage is TRBJ2-5; the match to TRBD2 covers 8 bases. Germline-derived CDR1 and CDR2 are ENHRY and SYGVKD. The length of the CDR3 is 14 residues. Trimming removed 4 bases from V and 4 bases from J; junction bases left unmatched: 5. CDR3 DNA sequence: TGTGCCATCAGTGGGGTCGGGAGGGGAGAGACCCAGTACTTC. Translated, it gives CAISGVGRGETQYF.

V gene TRBV28 combines with J gene TRBJ2-6; 9 nucleotides line up with TRBD1. Germline CDR1 and CDR2: MDHEN and SYDVKM. Losses at the gene ends were 9 bases for V and 0 bases for J; bases not matched to a gene: 9. This CDR3 contains 17 residues. CDR3 protein: CASGSGTGLSGANVLTF. CDR3 sequence (DNA): TGTGCCAGTGGTTCCGGGACAGGGCTCTCTGGGGCCAACGTCCTGACTTTC.

V and J are TRBV19 and TRBJ1-1; perhaps TRBD1 as D (6 bases). Germline V CDR1 and CDR2: LNHDA, SQIVND (reference sequence). This CDR3 contains 15 residues. V dropped 4 bases and J dropped 3 bases, with 15 bases sitting between them. The CDR3 loop reads CASSTLQGWDTEAFF. In DNA, the CDR3 is TGTGCCAGTAGTACATTACAGGGCTGGGACACTGAAGCTTTCTTT.

The chain uses TRBV6-6 and TRBJ2-2; TRBD1 agrees at 9 bases. Looked up from germline, CDR1 is MNHNY and CDR2 is SVGAGI (reference sequence). Unmatched junction bases numbered 8, after V lost 5 bases and J lost 7 bases. There are 15 residues in the CDR3. CDR3 in DNA: TGTGCCAGCAGTCCATGGACAGGGGATATCGGGGAGCTGTTTTTT. Translating gives CASSPWTGDIGELFF.

V is TRBV12-3 or TRBV12-4 and J is TRBJ2-7, with D hard to call. With 7 bases removed from V and 6 bases from J, the gap between germline ends came to 10 bases. There are 11 residues in the CDR3. In DNA, the CDR3 is TGTGCCAGCACCCTGGGCTCCGAGCAGTACTTC. Translated: CASTLGSEQYF.

Here the CDR3 reads CASSEGTSWAGENIQYF. The CDR3 DNA sequence: TGTGCCAGCAGTGAAGGGACTAGCTGGGCAGGTGAAAACATTCAGTACTTC. The chain uses TRBV2 and TRBJ2-4, with 8 bases fitting TRBD2. Trimming cost V 1 base and J 5 bases; bases outside gene matches: 10. Looked up from germline, CDR1 is SNHLY and CDR2 is FYNNEI. The CDR3 extends over 17 amino acids.